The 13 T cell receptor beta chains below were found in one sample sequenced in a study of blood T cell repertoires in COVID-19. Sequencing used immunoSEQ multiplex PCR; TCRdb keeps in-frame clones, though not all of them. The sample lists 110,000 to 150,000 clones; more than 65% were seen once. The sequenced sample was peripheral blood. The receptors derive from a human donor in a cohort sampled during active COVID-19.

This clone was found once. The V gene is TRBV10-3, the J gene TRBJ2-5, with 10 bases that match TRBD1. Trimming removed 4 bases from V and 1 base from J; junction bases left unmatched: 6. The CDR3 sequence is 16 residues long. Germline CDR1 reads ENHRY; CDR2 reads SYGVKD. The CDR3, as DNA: TGTGCCATCAGTGTGGGGACAGGGGTTCTCCAAGAGACCCAGTACTTC. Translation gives CAISVGTGVLQETQYF.

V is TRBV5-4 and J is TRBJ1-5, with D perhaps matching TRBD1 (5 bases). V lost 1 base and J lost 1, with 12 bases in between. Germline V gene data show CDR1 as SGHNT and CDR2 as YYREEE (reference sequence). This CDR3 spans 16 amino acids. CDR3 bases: TGTGCCAGCAGCTTGACAGGCGCGAGGAGCAATCAGCCCCAGCATTTT. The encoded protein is CASSLTGARSNQPQHF. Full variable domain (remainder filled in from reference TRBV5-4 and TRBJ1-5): ETGVTQSPTHLIKTRGQQVTLRCSSQSGHNTVSWYQQALGQGPQFIFQYYREEENGRGNFPPRFSGLQFPNYSSELNVNALELDDSALYLCASSLTGARSNQPQHFGDGTRLSIL.

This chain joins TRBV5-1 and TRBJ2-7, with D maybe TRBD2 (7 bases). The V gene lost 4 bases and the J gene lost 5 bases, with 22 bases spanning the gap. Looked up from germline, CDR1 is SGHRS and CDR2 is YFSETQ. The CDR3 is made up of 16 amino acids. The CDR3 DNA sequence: TGCGCCAGCAGCGGAACTTCGGGGGGCGCCCTGGACGAGCAGTACTTC. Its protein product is CASSGTSGGALDEQYF.

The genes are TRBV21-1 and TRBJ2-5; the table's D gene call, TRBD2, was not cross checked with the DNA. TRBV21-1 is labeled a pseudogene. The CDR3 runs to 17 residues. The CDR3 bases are TGTGCCAGCAGCAAAGTGGGACTAGCGGGGGGTCAAGAGACCCAGTACTTC. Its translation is CASSKVGLAGGQETQYF.

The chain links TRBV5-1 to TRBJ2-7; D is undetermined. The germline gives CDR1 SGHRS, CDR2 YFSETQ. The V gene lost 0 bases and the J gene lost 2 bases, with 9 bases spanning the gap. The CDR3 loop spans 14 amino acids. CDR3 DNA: TGCGCCAGCAGCTTGGGGAGTGAGACCTACGAGCAGTACTTC. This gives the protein CASSLGSETYEQYF.

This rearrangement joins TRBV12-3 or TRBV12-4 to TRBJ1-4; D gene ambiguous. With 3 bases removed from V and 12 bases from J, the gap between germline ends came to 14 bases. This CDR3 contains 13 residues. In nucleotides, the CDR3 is TGTGCCAGCAGTTTCCCGGGTTGGGGAGAACTGTTTTTT. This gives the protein CASSFPGWGELFF.

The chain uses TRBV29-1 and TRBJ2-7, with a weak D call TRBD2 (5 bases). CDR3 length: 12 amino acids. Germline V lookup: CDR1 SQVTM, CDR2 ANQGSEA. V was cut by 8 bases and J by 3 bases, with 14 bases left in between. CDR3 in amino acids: CSHCSADYEQYF. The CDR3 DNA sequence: TGCAGCCACTGTAGCGCCGACTACGAGCAGTACTTC.

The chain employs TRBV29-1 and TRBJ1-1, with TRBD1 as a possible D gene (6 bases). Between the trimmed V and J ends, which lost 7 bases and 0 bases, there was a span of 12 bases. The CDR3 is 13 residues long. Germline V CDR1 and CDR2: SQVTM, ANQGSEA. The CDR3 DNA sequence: TGCAGCGCCAGGACAGATATGAACACTGAAGCTTTCTTT. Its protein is CSARTDMNTEAFF.

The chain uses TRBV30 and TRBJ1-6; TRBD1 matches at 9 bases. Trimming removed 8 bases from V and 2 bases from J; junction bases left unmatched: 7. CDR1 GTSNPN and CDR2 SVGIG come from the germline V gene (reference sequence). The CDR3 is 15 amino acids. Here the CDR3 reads CARWTGATYNSPLHF. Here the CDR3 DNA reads TGTGCCCGATGGACAGGGGCGACCTATAATTCACCCCTCCACTTT.

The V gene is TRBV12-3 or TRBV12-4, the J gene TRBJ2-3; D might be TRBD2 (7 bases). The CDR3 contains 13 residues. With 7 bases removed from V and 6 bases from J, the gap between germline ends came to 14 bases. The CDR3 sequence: CASNGGGADTQYF. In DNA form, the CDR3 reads TGTGCCAGCAACGGCGGGGGCGCGGATACGCAGTATTTT.

CDR3 coding DNA: TGTGCCAGCAGCTGGTACTTCTACAATGAGCAGTTCTTC. This sequence encodes CASSWYFYNEQFF. J is TRBJ2-1 and V is TRBV11-2; D remains unclear. This CDR3 comprises 13 residues. V lost 4 bases to trimming and J lost 3 bases, with 7 bases between them. Germline values: CDR1 SGHAT, CDR2 FQNNGV.

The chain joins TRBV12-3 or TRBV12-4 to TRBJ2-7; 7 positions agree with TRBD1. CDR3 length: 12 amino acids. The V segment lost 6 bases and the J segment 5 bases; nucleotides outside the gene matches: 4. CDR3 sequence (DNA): TGTGCCAGCAGCTGGGGACAGAACGAGCAGTACTTC. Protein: CASSWGQNEQYF.

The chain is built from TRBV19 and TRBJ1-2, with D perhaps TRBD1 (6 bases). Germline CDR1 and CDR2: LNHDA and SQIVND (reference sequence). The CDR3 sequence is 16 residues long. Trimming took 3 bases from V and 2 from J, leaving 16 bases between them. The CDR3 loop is CASSIYLTGPNYGYTF. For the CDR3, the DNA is TGTGCCAGTAGTATTTATCTCACAGGGCCCAACTATGGCTACACCTTC.